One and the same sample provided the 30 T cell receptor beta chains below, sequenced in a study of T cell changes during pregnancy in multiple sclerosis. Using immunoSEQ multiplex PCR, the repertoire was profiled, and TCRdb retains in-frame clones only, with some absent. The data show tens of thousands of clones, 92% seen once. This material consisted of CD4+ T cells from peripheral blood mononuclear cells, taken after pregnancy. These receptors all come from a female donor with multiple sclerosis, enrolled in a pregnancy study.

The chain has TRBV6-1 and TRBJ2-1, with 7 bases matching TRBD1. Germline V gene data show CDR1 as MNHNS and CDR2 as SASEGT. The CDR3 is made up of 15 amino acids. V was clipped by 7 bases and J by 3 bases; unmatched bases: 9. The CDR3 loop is CASTSRGSHYNEQFF. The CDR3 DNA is TGTGCCAGCACCTCCAGGGGGTCTCACTACAATGAGCAGTTCTTC.

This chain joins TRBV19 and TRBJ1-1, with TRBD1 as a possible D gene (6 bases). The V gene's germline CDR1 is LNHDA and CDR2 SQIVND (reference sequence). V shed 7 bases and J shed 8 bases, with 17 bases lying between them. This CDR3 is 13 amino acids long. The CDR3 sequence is CASTRQAQGEAFF. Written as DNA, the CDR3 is TGTGCCAGTACGAGACAGGCCCAGGGGGAAGCTTTCTTT.

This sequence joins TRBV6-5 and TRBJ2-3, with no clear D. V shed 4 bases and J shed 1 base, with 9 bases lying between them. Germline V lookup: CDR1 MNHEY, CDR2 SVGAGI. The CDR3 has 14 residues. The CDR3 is CASSLKLGTDTQYF. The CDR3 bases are TGTGCCAGCAGTTTAAAGTTAGGCACAGATACGCAGTATTTT.

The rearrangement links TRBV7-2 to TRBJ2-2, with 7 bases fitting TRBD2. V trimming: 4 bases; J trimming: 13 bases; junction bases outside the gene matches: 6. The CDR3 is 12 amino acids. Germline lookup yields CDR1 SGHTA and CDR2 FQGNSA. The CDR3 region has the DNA TGTGCCAGCAGCTACCGGGACTACAGGCTGTTTTTT. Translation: CASSYRDYRLFF.

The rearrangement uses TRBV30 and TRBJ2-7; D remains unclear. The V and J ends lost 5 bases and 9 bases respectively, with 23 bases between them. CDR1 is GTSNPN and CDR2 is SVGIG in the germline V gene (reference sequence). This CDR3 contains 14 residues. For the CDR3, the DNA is TGTGCCTGGGGGTCCGAGACACCTCCTTCCGCGCAGTACTTC. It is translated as CAWGSETPPSAQYF.

CDR3 coding DNA: TGCGCCAGCAGCCAAGATACCCCGGGACAGGGGAATTCACCCCTCCACTTT. Translation: CASSQDTPGQGNSPLHF. The chain uses TRBV4-3 and TRBJ1-6; 10 nucleotides agree with TRBD1. CDR3 length: 17 amino acids. Per the germline V gene, CDR1 is LGHNA and CDR2 is YSLEER. V was clipped by 0 bases and J by 7 bases; unmatched bases: 6.

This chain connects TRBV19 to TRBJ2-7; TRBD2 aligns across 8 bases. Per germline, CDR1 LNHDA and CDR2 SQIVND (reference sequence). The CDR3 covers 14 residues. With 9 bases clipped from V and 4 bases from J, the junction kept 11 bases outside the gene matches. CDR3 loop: CASGGGGLFYEQYF. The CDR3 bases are TGTGCCAGCGGGGGGGGCGGGCTCTTTTACGAGCAGTACTTC.

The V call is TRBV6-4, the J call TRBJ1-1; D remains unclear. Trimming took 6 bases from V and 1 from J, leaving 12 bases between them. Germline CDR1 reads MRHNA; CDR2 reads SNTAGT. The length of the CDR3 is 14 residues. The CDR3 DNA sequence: TGTGCCAGCAGGCAGATCCCGGGGAACACTGAAGCTTTCTTT. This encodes CASRQIPGNTEAFF.

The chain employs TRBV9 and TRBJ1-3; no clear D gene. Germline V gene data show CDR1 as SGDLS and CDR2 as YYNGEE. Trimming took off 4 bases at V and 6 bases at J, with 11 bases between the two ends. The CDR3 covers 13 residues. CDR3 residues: CASSTAGENTIYF. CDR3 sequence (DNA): TGTGCCAGCAGCACAGCGGGTGAAAACACCATATATTTT. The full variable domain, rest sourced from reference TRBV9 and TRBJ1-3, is DSGVTQTPKHLITATGQRVTLRCSPRSGDLSVYWYQQSLDQGLQFLIQYYNGEERAKGNILERFSAQQFPDLHSELNLSSLELGDSALYFCASSTAGENTIYFGEGSWLTVV.

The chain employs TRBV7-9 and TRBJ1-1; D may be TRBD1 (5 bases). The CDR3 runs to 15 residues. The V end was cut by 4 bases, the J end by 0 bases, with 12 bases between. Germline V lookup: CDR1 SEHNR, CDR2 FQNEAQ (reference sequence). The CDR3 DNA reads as TGTGCCAGCAGCTGGGGCAGTACAATGAACACTGAAGCTTTCTTT. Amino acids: CASSWGSTMNTEAFF.

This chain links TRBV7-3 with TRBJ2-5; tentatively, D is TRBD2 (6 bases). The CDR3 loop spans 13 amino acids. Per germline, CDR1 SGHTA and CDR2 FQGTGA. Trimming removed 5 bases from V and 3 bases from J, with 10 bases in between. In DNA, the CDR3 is TGTGCCAGCAGCCGATCGGGAGAAGAGACCCAGTACTTC. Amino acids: CASSRSGEETQYF.

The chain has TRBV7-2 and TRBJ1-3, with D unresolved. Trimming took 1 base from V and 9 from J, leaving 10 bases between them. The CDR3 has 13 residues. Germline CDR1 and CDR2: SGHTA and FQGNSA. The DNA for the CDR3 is TGTGCCAGCAGCTTAGACCCCAGAGGCACCATATATTTT. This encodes CASSLDPRGTIYF.

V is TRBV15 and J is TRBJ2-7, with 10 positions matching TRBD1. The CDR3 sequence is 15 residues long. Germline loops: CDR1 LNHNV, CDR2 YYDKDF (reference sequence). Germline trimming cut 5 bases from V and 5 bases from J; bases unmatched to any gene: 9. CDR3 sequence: CATSGGQGQVDEQYF. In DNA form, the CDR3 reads TGTGCCACCAGCGGGGGACAGGGGCAGGTTGACGAGCAGTACTTC.

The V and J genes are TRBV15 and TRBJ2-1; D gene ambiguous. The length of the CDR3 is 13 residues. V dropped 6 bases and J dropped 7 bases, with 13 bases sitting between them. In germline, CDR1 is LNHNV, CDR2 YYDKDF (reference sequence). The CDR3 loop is CATRTIPVNEQFF. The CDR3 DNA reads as TGTGCCACCAGAACAATTCCAGTAAATGAGCAGTTCTTC.

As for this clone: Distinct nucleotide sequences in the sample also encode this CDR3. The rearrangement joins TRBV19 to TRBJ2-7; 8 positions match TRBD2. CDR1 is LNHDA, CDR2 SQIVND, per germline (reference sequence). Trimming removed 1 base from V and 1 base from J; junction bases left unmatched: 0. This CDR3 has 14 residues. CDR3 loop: CASSIGGGSYEQYF. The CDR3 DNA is TGTGCCAGTAGTATAGGCGGGGGGTCCTACGAGCAGTACTTC.

The CDR3 DNA reads TGCGCCAGCAGCCAAGATGGACGGGGGGAAGAGACCCAGTACTTC. This sequence encodes CASSQDGRGEETQYF. The chain employs TRBV4-3 and TRBJ2-5; TRBD2 matches 7 bases. Trimming cost V 0 bases and J 3 bases; bases outside gene matches: 4. This CDR3 spans 15 amino acids. Germline assignment: CDR1 LGHNA and CDR2 YSLEER.

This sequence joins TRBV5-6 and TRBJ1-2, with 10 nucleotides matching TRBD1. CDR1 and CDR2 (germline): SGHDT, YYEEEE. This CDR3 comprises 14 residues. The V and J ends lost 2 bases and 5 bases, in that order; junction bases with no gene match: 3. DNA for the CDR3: TGTGCCAGCAGCTTAAAGGGACAGGGGTATGGCTACACCTTC. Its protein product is CASSLKGQGYGYTF.

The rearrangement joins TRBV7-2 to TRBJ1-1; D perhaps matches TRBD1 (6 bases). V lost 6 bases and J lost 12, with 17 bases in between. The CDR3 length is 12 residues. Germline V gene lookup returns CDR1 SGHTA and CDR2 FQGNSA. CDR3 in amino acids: CASSPIRGGTFF. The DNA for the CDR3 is TGTGCCAGCAGTCCTATCAGGGGAGGGACTTTCTTT.

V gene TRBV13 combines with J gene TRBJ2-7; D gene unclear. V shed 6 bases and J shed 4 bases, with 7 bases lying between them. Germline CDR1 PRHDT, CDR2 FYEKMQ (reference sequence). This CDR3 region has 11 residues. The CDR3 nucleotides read TGTGCCAGCAGTTTACTATACGAGCAGTACTTC. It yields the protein CASSLLYEQYF.

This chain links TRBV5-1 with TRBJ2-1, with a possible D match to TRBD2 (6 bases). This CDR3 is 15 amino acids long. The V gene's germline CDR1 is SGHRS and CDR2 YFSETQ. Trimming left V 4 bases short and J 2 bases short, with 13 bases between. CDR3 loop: CASSLARTTYNEQFF. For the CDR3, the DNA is TGCGCCAGCAGCCTAGCGAGGACGACCTACAATGAGCAGTTCTTC.

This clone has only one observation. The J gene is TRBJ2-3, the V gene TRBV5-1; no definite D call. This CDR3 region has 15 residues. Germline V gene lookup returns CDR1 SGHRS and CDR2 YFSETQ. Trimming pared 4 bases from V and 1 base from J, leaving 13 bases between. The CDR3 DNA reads TGCGCCAGCAGCCTCGCCCGAAGCGGCACAGATACGCAGTATTTT. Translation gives CASSLARSGTDTQYF.

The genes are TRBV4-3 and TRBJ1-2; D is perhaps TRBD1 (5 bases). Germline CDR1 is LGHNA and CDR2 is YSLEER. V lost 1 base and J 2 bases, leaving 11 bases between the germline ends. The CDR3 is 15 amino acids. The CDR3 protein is CASSQGPGRNYGYTF. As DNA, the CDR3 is TGCGCCAGCAGCCAAGGTCCAGGGAGGAACTATGGCTACACCTTC.

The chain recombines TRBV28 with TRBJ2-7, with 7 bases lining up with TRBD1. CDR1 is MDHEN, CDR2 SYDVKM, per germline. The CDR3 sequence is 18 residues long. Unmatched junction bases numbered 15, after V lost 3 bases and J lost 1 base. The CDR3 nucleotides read TGTGCCAGCAGTTTTCCTCCCAGGGGGAAGGGGTGGTCCTACGAGCAGTACTTC. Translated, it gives CASSFPPRGKGWSYEQYF.

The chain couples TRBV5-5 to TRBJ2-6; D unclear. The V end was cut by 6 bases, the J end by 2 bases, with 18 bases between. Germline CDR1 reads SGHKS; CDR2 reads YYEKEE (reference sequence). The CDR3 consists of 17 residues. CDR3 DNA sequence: TGTGCCAGCAACTCTTTACCTCGGGTTGCTGGGGCCAACGTCCTGACTTTC. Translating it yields CASNSLPRVAGANVLTF.

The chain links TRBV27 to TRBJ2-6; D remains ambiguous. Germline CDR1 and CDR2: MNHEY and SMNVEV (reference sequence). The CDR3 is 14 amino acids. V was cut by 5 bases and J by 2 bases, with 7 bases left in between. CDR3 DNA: TGTGCCAGCAGTGAGTCCGCTGGGGCCAACGTCCTGACTTTC. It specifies CASSESAGANVLTF. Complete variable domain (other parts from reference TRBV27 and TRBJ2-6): EAQVTQNPRYLITVTGKKLTVTCSQNMNHEYMSWYRQDPGLGLRQIYYSMNVEVTDKGDVPEGYKVSRKEKRNFPLILESPSPNQTSLYFCASSESAGANVLTFGAGSRLTVL.

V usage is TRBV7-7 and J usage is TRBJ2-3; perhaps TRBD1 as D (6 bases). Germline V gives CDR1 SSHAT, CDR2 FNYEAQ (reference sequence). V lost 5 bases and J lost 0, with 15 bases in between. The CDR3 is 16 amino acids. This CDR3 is CASSRITGPSTDTQYF. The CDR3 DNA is TGTGCCAGCAGCCGAATTACAGGGCCTAGCACAGATACGCAGTATTTT.

The CDR3 nucleotides are TGTGCCAGCAGCTTGGCCGGTAGCCTCGGGGAGCAGTACTTC. Residues: CASSLAGSLGEQYF. This sequence joins TRBV5-6 and TRBJ2-7; D call uncertain. The germline gives CDR1 SGHDT, CDR2 YYEEEE. Deletions cut 0 bases from V and 7 bases from J, with 14 bases between. This CDR3 spans 14 amino acids.

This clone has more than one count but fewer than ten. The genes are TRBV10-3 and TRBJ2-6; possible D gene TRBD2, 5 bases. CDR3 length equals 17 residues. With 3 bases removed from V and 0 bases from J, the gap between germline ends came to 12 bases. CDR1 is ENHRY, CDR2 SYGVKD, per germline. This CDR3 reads CAISDPLGSSGANVLTF. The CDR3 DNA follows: TGTGCCATCAGTGACCCCTTGGGGAGCTCTGGGGCCAACGTCCTGACTTTC.

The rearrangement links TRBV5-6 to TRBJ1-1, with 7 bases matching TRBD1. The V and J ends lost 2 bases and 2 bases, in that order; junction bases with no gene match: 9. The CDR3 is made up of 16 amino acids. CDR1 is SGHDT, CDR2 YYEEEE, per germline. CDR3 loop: CASSFPGQLTNTEAFF. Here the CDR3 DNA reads TGTGCCAGCAGCTTCCCGGGACAGCTGACAAACACTGAAGCTTTCTTT.

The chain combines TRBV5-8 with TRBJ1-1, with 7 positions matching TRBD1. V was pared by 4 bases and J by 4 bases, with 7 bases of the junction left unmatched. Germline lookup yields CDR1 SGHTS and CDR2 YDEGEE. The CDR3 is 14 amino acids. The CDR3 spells CASSRDSGATEAFF. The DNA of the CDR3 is TGTGCCAGCAGCAGGGACAGCGGTGCCACTGAAGCTTTCTTT.